The clone carrying this TCR beta chain was recorded a few times. The target antigen is unknown. The data belong to a study of blood T cells in healthy people across ages. Total RNA amounts of at least 6 micrograms were extracted per sample. A second PCR of about 7 to 12 cycles used a sample-barcoded 5' primer and a J-beta primer mix. TCRdb itself ran the 5' RACE reads through MiXCR, one entry per CDR3 protein. The data hold hundreds of thousands of distinct CDR3 sequences, with over 20% observed a single time. Findings and limits, study-wide: Naive T cell percentage showed a strong correlation with TCR beta diversity.

Germline CDR1 reads SQVTM; CDR2 reads ANQGSEA. This CDR3 region has 12 residues. V lost 4 bases to trimming and J lost 9 bases, with 13 bases between them. Input material: blood. The sequence derives from an older man in good health. The chain employs TRBV29-1 and TRBJ2-1; a possible D gene is TRBD2 (5 bases). The CDR3 is CSVVISVGEQFF. DNA for the CDR3: TGCAGCGTTGTTATTAGCGTGGGTGAGCAGTTCTTC.